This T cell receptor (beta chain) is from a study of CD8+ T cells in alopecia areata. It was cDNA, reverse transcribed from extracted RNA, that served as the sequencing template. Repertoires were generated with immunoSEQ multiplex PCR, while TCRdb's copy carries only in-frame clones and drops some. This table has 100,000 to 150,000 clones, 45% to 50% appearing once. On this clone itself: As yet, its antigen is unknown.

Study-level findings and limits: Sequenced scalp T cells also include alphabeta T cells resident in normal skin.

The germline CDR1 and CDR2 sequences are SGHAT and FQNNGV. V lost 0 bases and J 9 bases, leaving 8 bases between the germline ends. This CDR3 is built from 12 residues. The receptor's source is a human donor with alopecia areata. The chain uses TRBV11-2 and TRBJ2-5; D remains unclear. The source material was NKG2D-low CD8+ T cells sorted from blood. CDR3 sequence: CASSLDPRAQYF. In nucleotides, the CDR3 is TGTGCCAGCAGCTTAGATCCCCGGGCCCAGTACTTC. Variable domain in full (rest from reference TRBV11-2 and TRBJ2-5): EAGVAQSPRYKIIEKRQSVAFWCNPISGHATLYWYQQILGQGPKLLIQFQNNGVVDDSQLPKDRFSAERLKGVDSTLKIQPAKLEDSAVYLCASSLDPRAQYFGPGTRLLVL.